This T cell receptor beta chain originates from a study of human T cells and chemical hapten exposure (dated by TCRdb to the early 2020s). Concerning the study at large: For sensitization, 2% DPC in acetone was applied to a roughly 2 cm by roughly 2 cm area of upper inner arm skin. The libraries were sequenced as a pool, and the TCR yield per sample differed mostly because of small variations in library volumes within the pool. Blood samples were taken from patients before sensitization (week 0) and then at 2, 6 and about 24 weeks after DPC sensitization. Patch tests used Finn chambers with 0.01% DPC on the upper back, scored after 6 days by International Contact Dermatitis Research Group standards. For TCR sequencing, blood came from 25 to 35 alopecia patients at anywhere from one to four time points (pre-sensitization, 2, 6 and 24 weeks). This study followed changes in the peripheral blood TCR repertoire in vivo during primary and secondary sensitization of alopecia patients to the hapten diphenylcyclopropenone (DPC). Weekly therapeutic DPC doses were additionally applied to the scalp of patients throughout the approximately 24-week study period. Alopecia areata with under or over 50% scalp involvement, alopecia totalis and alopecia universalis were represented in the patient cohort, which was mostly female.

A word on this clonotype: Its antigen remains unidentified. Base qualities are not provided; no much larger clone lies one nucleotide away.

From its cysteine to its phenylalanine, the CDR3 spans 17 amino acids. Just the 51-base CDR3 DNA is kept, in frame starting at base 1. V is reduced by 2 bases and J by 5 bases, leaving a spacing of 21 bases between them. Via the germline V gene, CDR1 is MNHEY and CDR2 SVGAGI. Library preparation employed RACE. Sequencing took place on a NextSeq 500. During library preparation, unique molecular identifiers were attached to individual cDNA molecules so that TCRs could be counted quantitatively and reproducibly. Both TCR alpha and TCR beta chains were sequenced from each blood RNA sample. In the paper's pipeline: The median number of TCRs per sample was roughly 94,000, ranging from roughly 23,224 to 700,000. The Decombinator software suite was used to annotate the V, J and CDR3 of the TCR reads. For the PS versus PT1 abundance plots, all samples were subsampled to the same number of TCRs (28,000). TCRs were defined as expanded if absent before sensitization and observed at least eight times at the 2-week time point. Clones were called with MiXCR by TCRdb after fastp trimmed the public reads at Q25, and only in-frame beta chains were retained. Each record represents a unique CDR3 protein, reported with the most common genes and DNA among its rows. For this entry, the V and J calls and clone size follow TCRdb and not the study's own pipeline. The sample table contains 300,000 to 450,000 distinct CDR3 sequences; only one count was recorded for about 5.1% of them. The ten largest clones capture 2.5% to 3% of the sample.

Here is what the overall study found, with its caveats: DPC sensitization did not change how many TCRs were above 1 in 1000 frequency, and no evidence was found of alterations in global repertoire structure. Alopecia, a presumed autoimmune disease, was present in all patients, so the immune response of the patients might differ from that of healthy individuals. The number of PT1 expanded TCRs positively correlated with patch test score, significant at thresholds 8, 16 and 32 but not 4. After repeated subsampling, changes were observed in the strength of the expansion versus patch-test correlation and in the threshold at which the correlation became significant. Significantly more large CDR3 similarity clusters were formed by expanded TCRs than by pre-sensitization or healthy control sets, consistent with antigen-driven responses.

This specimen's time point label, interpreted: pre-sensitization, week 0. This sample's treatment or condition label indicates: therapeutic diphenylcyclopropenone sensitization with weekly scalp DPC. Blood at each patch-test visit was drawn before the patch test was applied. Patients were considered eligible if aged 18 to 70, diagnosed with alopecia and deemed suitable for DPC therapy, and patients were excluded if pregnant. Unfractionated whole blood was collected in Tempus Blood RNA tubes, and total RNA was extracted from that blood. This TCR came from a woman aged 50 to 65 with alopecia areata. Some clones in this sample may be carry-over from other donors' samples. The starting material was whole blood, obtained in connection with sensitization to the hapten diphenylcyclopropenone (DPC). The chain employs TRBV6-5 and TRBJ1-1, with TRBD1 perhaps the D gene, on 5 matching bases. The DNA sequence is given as TGTGCCAGCAGTTACACTCTCGACAGAACGGGCGGAACTGAAGCTTTCTTT. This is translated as CASSYTLDRTGGTEAFF.